The 24 T cell receptor beta chains listed next were all sequenced from one sample in a study of T cell clonotyping in hematopoietic cell transplantation. Sequenced by immunoSEQ multiplex PCR; TCRdb stores in-frame clones only, minus some. This table has some 15,000 clones, 75% to 90% appearing once. The sequencing sample was made of peripheral blood mononuclear cells. The source is a man aged 50 or older in good health. Some clones in this sample may be carry-over from other donors' samples.

The chain has TRBV4-1 and TRBJ2-7, with D tentatively TRBD2 (6 bases). The CDR3 is 13 residues long. CDR1 and CDR2 (germline): MGHRA, YSYEKL. V lost 3 bases, J lost 5 bases, and 11 bases lay in between. The CDR3 loop reads CASSQEGINEQYF. Here the CDR3 DNA reads TGCGCCAGCAGCCAGGAGGGGATTAACGAGCAGTACTTC.

This chain links TRBV2 with TRBJ1-2; TRBD1 aligns across 7 bases. The CDR3 covers 13 residues. Losses at the gene ends were 6 bases for V and 8 bases for J; bases not matched to a gene: 9. Germline CDR1 and CDR2: SNHLY and FYNNEI. The CDR3 DNA reads as TGTGCCAGCAGCATACAGGGGAGTCGAGGCTACACCTTC. Protein: CASSIQGSRGYTF.

V gene TRBV30 combines with J gene TRBJ1-6; D unresolved. This CDR3 contains 14 residues. Looked up from germline, CDR1 is GTSNPN and CDR2 is SVGIG (reference sequence). The V end was cut by 4 bases, the J end by 7 bases, with 14 bases between. CDR3 DNA: TGTGCCTGGATTCGGCTAGGGAGGAATTCACCCCTCCACTTT. Its translation is CAWIRLGRNSPLHF.

The chain has TRBV30 and TRBJ1-5; D unresolved. Germline V gene data show CDR1 as GTSNPN and CDR2 as SVGIG (reference sequence). V lost 8 bases and J lost 7, with 15 bases in between. The CDR3 runs 12 residues. The CDR3 sequence: CAPGLGLQPQHF. CDR3 DNA sequence: TGTGCCCCAGGCCTGGGGTTACAGCCCCAGCATTTT.

This sequence joins TRBV30 and TRBJ2-3, with 13 bases that match TRBD2. CDR1 is GTSNPN, CDR2 SVGIG, per germline (reference sequence). Germline trimming cut 3 bases from V and 9 bases from J; bases unmatched to any gene: 6. The CDR3 has 14 amino acids. The CDR3 loop is CAWSTSGGAGTQYF. The CDR3 region has the DNA TGTGCCTGGAGCACTAGCGGGGGGGCCGGAACGCAGTATTTT.

The chain couples TRBV28 to TRBJ2-7; TRBD2 agrees at 8 bases. The CDR3 totals 14 residues. Germline loops: CDR1 MDHEN, CDR2 SYDVKM. After removal of 1 base from V and 7 bases from J, the junction contained 6 bases not matched to a gene. The DNA for the CDR3 is TGTGCCAGCAGTTTATTTCTAGCGGGCGCAGAGCAGTACTTC. Translated: CASSLFLAGAEQYF. Full variable domain (missing parts from reference TRBV28 and TRBJ2-7): DVKVTQSSRYLVKRTGEKVFLECVQDMDHENMFWYRQDPGLGLRLIYFSYDVKMKEKGDIPEGYSVSREKKERFSLILESASTNQTSMYLCASSLFLAGAEQYFGPGTRLTVT.

V is TRBV7-2 and J is TRBJ1-6, with D hard to call. V lost 5 bases to trimming and J lost 14 bases, with 13 bases between them. CDR1 is SGHTA, CDR2 FQGNSA, per germline. This CDR3 is built from 12 residues. The CDR3 DNA reads TGTGCCAGCAGCCCAGTTGGCTTCACCCTCCACTTT. Its translation: CASSPVGFTLHF. The full variable domain, its missing parts supplied by reference TRBV7-2 and TRBJ1-6, is GAGVSQSPSNKVTEKGKDVELRCDPISGHTALYWYRQSLGQGLEFLIYFQGNSAPDKSGLPSDRFSAERTGGSVSTLTIQRTQQEDSAVYLCASSPVGFTLHFGNGTRLTVT.

The rearrangement links TRBV5-7 to TRBJ1-5; TRBD1 might be the D (5 bases). TRBV5-7 is an ORF, and what it does is uncertain. CDR3 length equals 15 residues. Between the trimmed V and J ends, which lost 0 bases and 4 bases, there was a span of 11 bases. Here the CDR3 reads CASSLGGARNQPQHF. The CDR3 coding sequence is TGTGCCAGCAGCTTGGGAGGGGCTCGAAATCAGCCCCAGCATTTT.

The CDR3 sequence: CASSLGLGAYEQYF. CDR3 in DNA: TGTGCCAGCAGCTTAGGTCTCGGGGCTTACGAGCAGTACTTC. The gene calls are TRBV7-3 and TRBJ2-7; possibly TRBD1 or TRBD2 for D (5 bases each). The CDR3 has 14 amino acids. CDR1 is SGHTA and CDR2 is FQGTGA in the germline V gene. V gave up 2 bases and J gave up 4 bases, with 12 bases separating them.

This chain uses TRBV4-2 with TRBJ2-7; D is unclear. The CDR3 runs 14 residues. V was trimmed by 4 bases and J by 4 bases, leaving 14 bases between them. CDR1 and CDR2 from the germline V gene are LGHNA and YNFKEQ. The CDR3 spells CASSPFPGAYEQYF. CDR3 sequence (DNA): TGTGCCAGCAGCCCATTCCCGGGCGCTTACGAGCAGTACTTC.

This chain joins TRBV6-5 and TRBJ1-5; TRBD1 is a possible D gene (5 bases). V gave up 6 bases and J gave up 3 bases, with 15 bases separating them. Germline V gene data show CDR1 as MNHEY and CDR2 as SVGAGI. CDR3 length: 15 amino acids. CDR3 nucleotides: TGTGCCAGCAGCCCGGGACGGAGCCTCAATCAGCCCCAGCATTTT. This gives the protein CASSPGRSLNQPQHF.

The CDR3 sequence: CSVTRDNEQFF. The DNA for the CDR3 is TGCAGCGTTACCCGGGACAATGAGCAGTTCTTC. V usage is TRBV29-1 and J usage is TRBJ2-1; D not resolved. The CDR3 extends over 11 amino acids. Germline assignment: CDR1 SQVTM and CDR2 ANQGSEA. V shed 5 bases and J shed 5 bases, with 7 bases lying between them.

V is TRBV18 and J is TRBJ2-5; no clear D gene. V lost 4 bases, J lost 5 bases, and 14 bases lay in between. This CDR3 spans 14 amino acids. Germline V gives CDR1 KGHSH, CDR2 LQKENI. CDR3 region: CASSLAQVGETQYF. CDR3 bases: TGTGCCAGCTCACTAGCCCAGGTGGGGGAGACCCAGTACTTC.

The CDR3 protein is CASSLRSGYTEAFF. The DNA for the CDR3 is TGTGCCAGCAGTTTAAGGTCGGGGTACACTGAAGCTTTCTTT. V gene TRBV28 combines with J gene TRBJ1-1; D gene unclear. V was shortened by 2 bases and J by 3 bases, with 10 bases between the two germline ends. This CDR3 spans 14 amino acids. Germline CDR1 reads MDHEN; CDR2 reads SYDVKM.

CDR3 sequence: CASSLALGQGTNNEQFF. Written as DNA, the CDR3 is TGTGCCAGCAGCTTGGCTCTTGGACAGGGGACGAACAATGAGCAGTTCTTC. The chain links TRBV5-6 to TRBJ2-1; TRBD1 matches at 9 bases. The CDR3 sequence is 17 residues long. After removal of 0 bases from V and 5 bases from J, the junction contained 9 bases not matched to a gene. Per germline, CDR1 SGHDT and CDR2 YYEEEE.

CDR3 region: CASSTDGNQPQHF. CDR3 in DNA: TGTGCCAGCAGCACAGACGGGAATCAGCCCCAGCATTTT. V gene TRBV7-2 combines with J gene TRBJ1-5; D is unresolved. CDR3 length: 13 amino acids. The ends were cut back, 5 bases at V and 4 bases at J, with 9 bases in the middle. Germline assignment: CDR1 SGHTA and CDR2 FQGNSA. The full variable domain, with the rest looked up from reference TRBV7-2 and TRBJ1-5, is GAGVSQSPSNKVTEKGKDVELRCDPISGHTALYWYRQSLGQGLEFLIYFQGNSAPDKSGLPSDRFSAERTGGSVSTLTIQRTQQEDSAVYLCASSTDGNQPQHFGDGTRLSIL.

This sequence joins TRBV9 and TRBJ2-7; D tentatively reads TRBD1 or TRBD2 (6 bases each). Trimming shortened V by 3 bases and J by 3 bases, and 25 bases separated the two germline ends. The CDR3 loop spans 18 amino acids. Germline values: CDR1 SGDLS, CDR2 YYNGEE. Here the CDR3 DNA reads TGTGCCAGCAGCGCGGGGGCTTATGGGGACGGTGTTGGCTACGAGCAGTACTTC. Translated, it gives CASSAGAYGDGVGYEQYF. Supplemented by reference TRBV9 and TRBJ2-7, the full variable domain reads DSGVTQTPKHLITATGQRVTLRCSPRSGDLSVYWYQQSLDQGLQFLIQYYNGEERAKGNILERFSAQQFPDLHSELNLSSLELGDSALYFCASSAGAYGDGVGYEQYFGPGTRLTVT.

The rearrangement links TRBV28 to TRBJ1-6; 7 nucleotides align to TRBD1. This CDR3 is 15 amino acids long. V was clipped by 7 bases and J by 7 bases; unmatched bases: 10. CDR1 and CDR2 (germline): MDHEN, SYDVKM. The CDR3 DNA sequence: TGTGCCAGCACCGCGACAGGGAATCGCAATTCACCCCTCCACTTT. Its protein is CASTATGNRNSPLHF.

This clone was seen a few times. The chain carries TRBV5-1 and TRBJ2-7, with D unresolved. The CDR3 totals 14 residues. Germline lookup yields CDR1 SGHRS and CDR2 YFSETQ. V was trimmed by 5 bases and J by 2 bases, leaving 14 bases between them. DNA for the CDR3: TGCGCCAGCAGGCTCGGACCTGCGACCTACGAGCAGTACTTC. Its translation is CASRLGPATYEQYF.

The rearrangement links TRBV6-6 to TRBJ2-2; D is undetermined. Looked up from germline, CDR1 is MNHNY and CDR2 is SVGAGI (reference sequence). The V end was cut by 2 bases, the J end by 13 bases, with 11 bases between. The length of the CDR3 is 12 residues. The DNA of the CDR3 is TGTGCCAGCAGTTACAAACTCGACCGGCTGTTTTTT. Translating it yields CASSYKLDRLFF.

The chain uses TRBV2 and TRBJ1-5; 7 bases line up with TRBD1. After removal of 5 bases from V and 6 bases from J, the junction contained 10 bases not matched to a gene. In germline, CDR1 is SNHLY, CDR2 FYNNEI. This CDR3 is 15 amino acids long. CDR3 sequence (DNA): TGTGCCAGCAGTCGCGAGGGGGCGGTAGGTCAGCCCCAGCATTTT. Residues: CASSREGAVGQPQHF.

This chain joins TRBV5-6 and TRBJ2-2; weak D call: TRBD2 (6 bases). The CDR3 is 17 amino acids. V gave up 6 bases and J gave up 1 base, with 19 bases separating them. Germline values: CDR1 SGHDT, CDR2 YYEEEE. This CDR3 reads CASTLGGGRQNTGELFF. CDR3 sequence (DNA): TGTGCCAGCACCCTGGGAGGCGGCAGGCAGAACACCGGGGAGCTGTTTTTT.

The V call is TRBV30, the J call TRBJ1-1; D may be TRBD1 (5 bases). Trimming removed 2 bases at V and 11 bases at J, with 15 bases between. Germline values: CDR1 GTSNPN, CDR2 SVGIG (reference sequence). This CDR3 has 12 amino acids. The CDR3 loop is CAWSTGGLEAFF. The CDR3 DNA follows: TGTGCCTGGAGTACCGGGGGTTTGGAGGCTTTCTTT.

The chain combines TRBV5-4 with TRBJ2-2, with TRBD1 matching 9 bases. Germline lookup yields CDR1 SGHNT and CDR2 YYREEE (reference sequence). CDR3 size: 16 residues. V shed 7 bases, J shed 3 bases, and the junction held 10 bases outside the gene matches. Here the CDR3 reads CASRRQGGRDTGELFF. In DNA, the CDR3 is TGTGCCAGCCGGAGACAGGGGGGCAGGGACACCGGGGAGCTGTTTTTT.